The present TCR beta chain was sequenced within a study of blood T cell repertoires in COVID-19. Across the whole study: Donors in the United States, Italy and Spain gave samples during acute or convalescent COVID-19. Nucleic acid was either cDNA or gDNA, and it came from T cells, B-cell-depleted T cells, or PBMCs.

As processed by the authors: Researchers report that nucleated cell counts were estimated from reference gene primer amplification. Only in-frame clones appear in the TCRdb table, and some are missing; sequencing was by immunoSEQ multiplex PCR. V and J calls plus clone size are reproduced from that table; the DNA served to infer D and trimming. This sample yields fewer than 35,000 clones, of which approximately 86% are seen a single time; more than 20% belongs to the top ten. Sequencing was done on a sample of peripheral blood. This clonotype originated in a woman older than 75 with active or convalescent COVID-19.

CDR3 DNA sequence: TGTGCCAGCAAATCCCGGGACAGCAACACCGGGGAGCTGTTTTTT. This gives the protein CASKSRDSNTGELFF. V gene TRBV6-5 combines with J gene TRBJ2-2; 7 positions agree with TRBD1. Germline V gene sequence: CDR1 MNHEY, CDR2 SVGAGI. J gave up 2 bases and V 7 bases, and 7 bases lay outside the gene matches. CDR3 size: 15 residues.